The entry below describes one T cell receptor beta chain. The antigen it recognizes is unknown. Per-base qualities were not stored, and no clone one base away is much larger. The trial excluded patients who had a history of autoimmune disease or who were on systemic immunosuppression. Peripheral blood for TCR sequencing was drawn from every dose cohort at baseline, at cycle 4 day 1 and at cycle 7 day 1. Samples were obtained from an open-label, multicenter, first-in-human phase I dose-escalation trial of ivuxolimab. The trial enrolled adults with locally advanced or metastatic head and neck squamous cell, hepatocellular, melanoma or renal cell carcinoma. CD4+ and CD8+ T cells were sorted separately from peripheral blood before TCR sequencing. Genomic DNA was extracted from sorted cells for sequencing of the TCRbeta CDR3 region. TCRbeta CDR3 regions were sequenced using the immunoSEQ Assay. The immuneACCESS repertoire file appears here via TCRdb, limited to in-frame rearrangements. These files lack a portion of the clones; in checked studies, under half of the deficit traces to unresolved V genes, and the cause of the others is not known. The table for this sample lists 30,000 or so clones; approximately 80% of them were counted only once. The ten largest clones take up less than 15% of the sample.

The cysteine opens and the phenylalanine closes a CDR3 of 16 amino acids. The read is trimmed to its CDR3 DNA, 48 bases read in frame from base 1. Per the germline V gene, MGHDK is the CDR1 and SYGVNS is the CDR2. Trimming removed 5 bases from V and 0 bases from J; the gene matches leave 3 bases unexplained. These data belong to a study of OX40 agonist ivuxolimab in advanced cancers. Study-wide context: Ivuxolimab, which targeted the costimulatory receptor OX40 (CD134), was an agonistic, fully human IgG2 monoclonal antibody. Intravenous ivuxolimab was administered to patients every 2 weeks at six dose levels: 0.01, 0.1, 0.3, 1.5, 3 and 10 mg/kg. Of the 52 patients in dose escalation, about 20 had hepatocellular carcinoma, some 15 had melanoma, 9 had renal cell carcinoma and 9 had head and neck cancer. In the dose-escalation cohort, roughly 80% of patients were male, and the mean age was approximately 60 years, with a range of about 20 to 90. Three dose-escalation patients achieved partial responses, one with hepatocellular carcinoma and two with cutaneous melanoma. The monotherapy dose-escalation portion (N = 52 patients) of the phase I ivuxolimab trial is reported in the paper. The purpose of peripheral TCRbeta sequencing was to test whether ivuxolimab changed TCR sequence diversity and led to clonal T-cell expansion. Patients were allowed to have had prior anti-PD-1, anti-PD-L1 or anti-CTLA-4 therapy, and 40% to 45% of the dose-escalation patients had been treated with checkpoint inhibitors. Points the paper makes about the study in general: In the 0.1-3.0 mg/kg groups, partial responders had among the lowest normalized peripheral clonal expansion, particularly in CD8+ T cells. Low levels of normalized T-cell clonal expansion were also seen in some patients who did not respond. At doses of 0.1 to 3.0 mg/kg, clonal expansion of both CD4+ and CD8+ blood T cells was observed from baseline to week 6. On average, CD8+ T cells showed more expanded clones than CD4+ T cells after ivuxolimab. The antigen specificity of the clonally expanded peripheral T cells was not determined.

Recombination joined TRBV25-1 with TRBJ2-3; 12 middle bases align to TRBD2. The clonotype originates from an adult with an advanced solid tumor such as melanoma, head and neck, liver or kidney cancer. The sample here was CD4+ or CD8+ T cells sorted from blood, taken in a trial of the OX40 agonist ivuxolimab. In nucleotide form, the sequence is TGTGCCAGCAGTATACTAGCGGGGGGCAGCACAGATACGCAGTATTTT. Protein translation: CASSILAGGSTDTQYF. The CDR3, completed at both ends by the reference TRBV25-1 and TRBJ2-3 genes, gives the full variable domain EADIYQTPRYLVIGTGKKITLECSQTMGHDKMYWYQQDPGMELHLIHYSYGVNSTEKGDLSSESTVSRIRTEHFPLTLESARPSHTSQYLCASSILAGGSTDTQYFGPGTRLTVL.